This record looks at one T cell receptor (beta chain) sequence and its context. Its antigen is not known. The sample is drawn from a study of cytomegalovirus exposure and HLA in healthy donors. Findings of the study overall: The authors later found most CMV-associated TCR beta chains appeared HLA-restricted.

The CDR3 totals 14 residues. Trimming took 7 bases from V and 1 from J, leaving 11 bases between them. From germline, CDR1 is MDHEN and CDR2 SYDVKM. Researchers ran the PCR with 60 Vbeta and 13 Jbeta primers. Here immunoSEQ multiplex PCR was the method, and the copy in TCRdb shows in-frame clones only, minus some. The profile covers some 130,000 clones, with roughly 78% appearing a single time and 6.5% taken by the ten largest. The chain has TRBV28 and TRBJ1-3, with D tentatively TRBD1 (5 bases). Source material: PBMCs. The TCR originated in a man between 35 and 55 years old in good health and CMV-seropositive. Here the CDR3 reads CASTPGGSGNTIYF. DNA of the CDR3: TGTGCCAGCACCCCTGGGGGGTCTGGAAACACCATATATTTT.